This T cell receptor (beta chain) was found in a study of shared clonotypes between healthy human individuals. Study-wide background: CD8 memory received one plate per donor, CD8 naive two, CD4 memory three and CD4 naive three. Study-wide results and caveats: Among a few donors, roughly 5% of naive CD4 clonotypes were found in common. Non-shared clonotypes were found to have lower generation probabilities than the clonotypes that were shared by all four of the sorted-subset donors. The study sampled only blood, and tissue repertoires likely differ.

Measured with immunoSEQ multiplex PCR; TCRdb has only the in-frame clones, and not every one. Here the sample spans nearly 600,000 clones, 95% to 96% being singletons. In the case of this clone: The antigen is not known.

The V and J ends lost 4 bases and 7 bases respectively, with 16 bases between them. Germline-derived CDR1 and CDR2 are MNHNS and SASEGT. The CDR3 spans 14 residues. Selected positively for CCR7 and CD45RO-negative, naive CD8 cells excluded terminally differentiated effector memory CD45RA+ cells. The clonotype was recovered from a woman between 25 and 40 years old in good health. V is TRBV6-1 and J is TRBJ1-1; weak D call: TRBD1 (5 bases). Specimen: naive CD8+ T cells sorted from blood. The DNA for the CDR3 is TGTGCCAGCAGTGCCTGGACCTCTGGACATGAAGCTTTCTTT. It codes for CASSAWTSGHEAFF.